This entry describes one T cell receptor beta chain. Germline loops: CDR1 SQVTM, CDR2 ANQGSEA. Trimming stripped 1 base from V and 7 bases from J, with 10 bases between. This CDR3 region has 12 residues. Measured with immunoSEQ multiplex PCR; TCRdb has only the in-frame clones, and not every one. Of more than 95,000 clones in the sample, 85% to 90% were seen once. The sample is drawn from a study of control samples from healthy donors and cancer patients. This TCR derives from a woman aged 45-65 years with colorectal cancer. Sequenced sample: PBMCs. The V gene is TRBV29-1, the J gene TRBJ1-2, with D unclear. CDR3 protein: CSVEGAESGYTF. The CDR3 DNA is TGCAGCGTTGAAGGGGCGGAGTCTGGCTACACCTTC. The variable domain in full, with the rest retrieved from reference TRBV29-1 and TRBJ1-2, is SAVISQKPSRDICQRGTSLTIQCQVDSQVTMMFWYRQQPGQSLTLIATANQGSEATYESGFVIDKFPISRPNLTFSTLTVSNMSPEDSSIYLCSVEGAESGYTFGSGTRLTVV.